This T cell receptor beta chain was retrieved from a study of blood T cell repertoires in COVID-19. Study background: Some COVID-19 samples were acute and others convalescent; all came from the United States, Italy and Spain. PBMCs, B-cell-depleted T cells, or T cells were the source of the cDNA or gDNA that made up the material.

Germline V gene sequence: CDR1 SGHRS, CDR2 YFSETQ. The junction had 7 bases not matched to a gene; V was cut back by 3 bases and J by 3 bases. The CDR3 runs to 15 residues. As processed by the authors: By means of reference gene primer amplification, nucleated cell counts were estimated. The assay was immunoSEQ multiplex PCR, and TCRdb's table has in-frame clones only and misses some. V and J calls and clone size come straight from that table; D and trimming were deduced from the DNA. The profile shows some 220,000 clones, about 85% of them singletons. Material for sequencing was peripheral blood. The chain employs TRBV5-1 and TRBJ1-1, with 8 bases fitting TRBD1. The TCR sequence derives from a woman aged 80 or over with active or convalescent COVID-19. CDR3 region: CASSYGQGSYTEAFF. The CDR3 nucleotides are TGCGCCAGCAGCTACGGACAGGGTAGCTACACTGAAGCTTTCTTT.